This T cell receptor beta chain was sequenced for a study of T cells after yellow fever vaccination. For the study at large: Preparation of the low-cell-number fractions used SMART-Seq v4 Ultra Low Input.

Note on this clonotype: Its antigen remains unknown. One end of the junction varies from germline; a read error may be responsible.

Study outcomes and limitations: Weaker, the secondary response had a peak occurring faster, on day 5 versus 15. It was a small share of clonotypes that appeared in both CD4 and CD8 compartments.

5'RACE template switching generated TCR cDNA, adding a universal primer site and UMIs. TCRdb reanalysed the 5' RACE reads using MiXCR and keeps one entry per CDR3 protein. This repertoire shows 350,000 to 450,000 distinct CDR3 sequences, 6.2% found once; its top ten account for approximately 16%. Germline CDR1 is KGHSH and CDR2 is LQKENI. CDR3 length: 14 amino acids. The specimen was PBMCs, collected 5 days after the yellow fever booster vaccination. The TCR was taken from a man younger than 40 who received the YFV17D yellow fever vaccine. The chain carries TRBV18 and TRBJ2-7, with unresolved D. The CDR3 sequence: CASSPQETFYERYF. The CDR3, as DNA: TGTGCCAGCTCACCACAGGAAACCTTCTACGAGCGGTACTTC.